These 15 T cell receptor beta chains came from one sample sequenced in a study. Amplification of TRBV12-4/TRBJ1-2 clonotypes used adaptor-ligated barcode primers. TCRdb reprocessed the multiplex PCR reads via MiXCR and lists one record per CDR3 protein. In the table there are roughly 530 distinct CDR3 sequences, around a fifth of which are singletons. The sample comprised memory CD4+ T cells sorted from blood. As for subset: memory CD4+ T cells, CD4+CD45RO+CD25-. These receptors came from a female donor with breast cancer.

Ten or more counts support this clonotype. This chain links TRBV12-3 or TRBV12-4 with TRBJ1-2; D not certain. The CDR3 spans 14 residues. V dropped 3 bases and J dropped 5 bases, with 13 bases sitting between them. The CDR3 loop reads CASSLRRRPYGYTF. Written as DNA, the CDR3 is TGTGCCAGCAGTTTGCGCAGGAGGCCGTATGGCTACACCTTC.

This clonotype qualifies as medium-sized. A single base separates this from a much larger clone, so it may be a read error. The gene calls are TRBV12-3 or TRBV12-4 and TRBJ1-2; D unclear. This CDR3 comprises 14 residues. Trimming left V 2 bases short and J 4 bases short, with 11 bases between. The CDR3 loop is CASSLIGVGYGYTF. The CDR3 nucleotides are TGTGCCAGCAGTTTAATTGGGGTTGGCTATGGCTACACCTTC.

This clonotype was detected only a few times. The CDR3 nucleotides are TGTGCCAGCAGTAGACAGGGGCGGATCTATGGCTACACCTTC. The encoded protein is CASSRQGRIYGYTF. J is TRBJ1-2 and V is TRBV12-3 or TRBV12-4; 8 positions agree with TRBD1. V gave up 5 bases and J gave up 4 bases; unmatched junction bases: 6. This CDR3 contains 14 residues.

The chain uses TRBV12-3 or TRBV12-4 and TRBJ1-2, with 7 bases lining up with TRBD1. With 5 bases clipped from V and 1 base from J, the junction kept 7 bases outside the gene matches. The CDR3 has 15 amino acids. In DNA, the CDR3 is TGTGCCAGCAGTGGACCACAGGGGCTTAACTATGGCTACACCTTC. Translated, it gives CASSGPQGLNYGYTF.

This clonotype turned up a few times. The chain employs TRBV12-3 or TRBV12-4 and TRBJ1-2, with D possibly being TRBD1 (5 bases). This CDR3 spans 11 amino acids. CDR3 loop: CAPGRDYGYTF. The CDR3, as DNA: TGTGCTCCGGGACGGGACTATGGCTACACCTTC.

The rearrangement links TRBV12-3 or TRBV12-4 to TRBJ1-2, with D possibly matching TRBD1 (5 bases). This CDR3 spans 12 amino acids. Deletions cut 5 bases from V and 11 bases from J, with 15 bases between. In nucleotides, the CDR3 is TGTGCCAGCAGTGCAGGGACGCAACGGTACACCTTC. This codes for CASSAGTQRYTF.

Judged by abundance, this clonotype is medium-sized (0.01 to 0.1%). This chain joins TRBV12-3 or TRBV12-4 and TRBJ1-2; a weak D match, TRBD1 (5 bases). The V end was cut by 0 bases, the J end by 10 bases, with 9 bases between. The CDR3 totals 12 residues. Here the CDR3 DNA reads TGTGCCAGCAGTTTAGCGCAGGGAGACTACACCTTC. Protein: CASSLAQGDYTF.

By share, this clonotype counts as large (0.1 to 1%). The rearrangement uses TRBV12-3 or TRBV12-4 and TRBJ1-2; the D gene is possibly TRBD1 (6 bases). The V end was cut by 3 bases, the J end by 5 bases, with 10 bases between. This CDR3 is built from 13 residues. CDR3 residues: CASSLQGIYGYTF. The CDR3, as DNA: TGTGCCAGCAGTTTGCAGGGGATATATGGCTACACCTTC.

This clonotype was counted only a few times. The rearrangement joins TRBV12-3 or TRBV12-4 to TRBJ1-2; 9 bases fit TRBD1. J was trimmed by 4 bases and V by 6 bases; bases with no gene match: 3. The length of the CDR3 is 13 residues. Here the CDR3 reads CASSRTGAYGYTF. Here the CDR3 DNA reads TGTGCCAGCAGCCGGACAGGGGCCTATGGCTACACCTTC.

This clonotype is large by share. This chain uses TRBV12-5 with TRBJ1-2; D unresolved. Germline assignment: CDR1 LGHNT and CDR2 FRNRAP. The CDR3 is made up of 14 amino acids. The V and J ends lost 6 bases and 3 bases respectively, with 14 bases between them. The CDR3 region is CASGRAGADYGYTF. The CDR3 nucleotides are TGTGCTAGTGGCCGCGCCGGTGCGGACTATGGCTACACCTTC.

V is TRBV12-3 or TRBV12-4 and J is TRBJ1-2; TRBD1 might be the D (6 bases). This CDR3 spans 14 amino acids. Trimming removed 6 bases from V and 2 bases from J, with 13 bases in between. The DNA of the CDR3 is TGTGCCAGCAGCCACACAGGGACCAACTATGGCTACACCTTC. Translation: CASSHTGTNYGYTF.

By frequency in the sample, this clonotype is large (0.1 to 1%). This chain joins TRBV12-3 or TRBV12-4 and TRBJ1-2; D may be TRBD1 (5 bases). V lost 4 bases and J lost 4, with 13 bases in between. The CDR3 totals 14 residues. CDR3 sequence reads: CASSSDRRSYGYTF. The CDR3 nucleotides are TGTGCCAGCAGTTCCGACAGAAGAAGCTATGGCTACACCTTC.

This clonotype is labeled as large. The gene calls are TRBV12-3 or TRBV12-4 and TRBJ1-2; no clear D gene. Trimming took 5 bases from V and 4 from J, leaving 17 bases between them. This CDR3 is 15 amino acids long. CDR3: CASSPFKGWGYGYTF. The DNA of the CDR3 is TGTGCCAGCAGTCCCTTTAAGGGCTGGGGCTATGGCTACACCTTC.

This clonotype is judged medium-sized. The rearrangement joins TRBV12-3 or TRBV12-4 to TRBJ1-2; D remains ambiguous. Trimming removed 3 bases from V and 8 bases from J, with 7 bases in between. The CDR3 spans 11 residues. Here the CDR3 reads CASSFGRGYTF. CDR3 nucleotides: TGTGCCAGCAGTTTCGGGCGCGGCTACACCTTC.

This clonotype is large (0.1 to 1%) in the sample. The chain links TRBV12-3 or TRBV12-4 to TRBJ1-2, with TRBD1 identical over 8 bases. Trimming removed 6 bases from V and 2 bases from J; junction bases left unmatched: 8. There are 15 residues in the CDR3. The CDR3 loop reads CASSPRTGWNYGYTF. CDR3 DNA: TGTGCCAGCAGCCCACGGACAGGGTGGAACTATGGCTACACCTTC.